This T cell receptor beta chain was obtained from a study of cytomegalovirus exposure and HLA in healthy donors. Study-level findings and limits: Presence/absence analyses assumed roughly uniform sequencing depth across donors, which may not hold.

With regard to this clone: Its antigen is unknown. Other DNA variants within this sample encode the same CDR3.

PCR involved 60 Vbeta and 13 Jbeta primers. Measured with immunoSEQ multiplex PCR; TCRdb has only the in-frame clones, and not every one. Seen here are 130,000 or so clones, around three quarters observed once, and the top ten hold less than 2%. Looked up from germline, CDR1 is KGHSH and CDR2 is LQKENI. With V trimmed by 1 base and J by 0 bases, 0 bases remained unmatched. The CDR3 has 15 residues. At collection, donors were nominally healthy, but unrecorded immune exposures were probable. The material sequenced was PBMCs. The receptor's source is a man aged 35 to 55 in good health and CMV-seronegative. The rearrangement joins TRBV18 to TRBJ2-3, with 8 bases aligning to TRBD2. Written as DNA, the CDR3 is TGTGCCAGCTCACCACTAGCGGGGAGCACAGATACGCAGTATTTT. Its protein is CASSPLAGSTDTQYF. The full variable domain, rest sourced from reference TRBV18 and TRBJ2-3, is NAGVMQNPRHLVRRRGQEARLRCSPMKGHSHVYWYRQLPEEGLKFMVYLQKENIIDESGMPKERFSAEFPKEGPSILRIQQVVRGDSAAYFCASSPLAGSTDTQYFGPGTRLTVL.